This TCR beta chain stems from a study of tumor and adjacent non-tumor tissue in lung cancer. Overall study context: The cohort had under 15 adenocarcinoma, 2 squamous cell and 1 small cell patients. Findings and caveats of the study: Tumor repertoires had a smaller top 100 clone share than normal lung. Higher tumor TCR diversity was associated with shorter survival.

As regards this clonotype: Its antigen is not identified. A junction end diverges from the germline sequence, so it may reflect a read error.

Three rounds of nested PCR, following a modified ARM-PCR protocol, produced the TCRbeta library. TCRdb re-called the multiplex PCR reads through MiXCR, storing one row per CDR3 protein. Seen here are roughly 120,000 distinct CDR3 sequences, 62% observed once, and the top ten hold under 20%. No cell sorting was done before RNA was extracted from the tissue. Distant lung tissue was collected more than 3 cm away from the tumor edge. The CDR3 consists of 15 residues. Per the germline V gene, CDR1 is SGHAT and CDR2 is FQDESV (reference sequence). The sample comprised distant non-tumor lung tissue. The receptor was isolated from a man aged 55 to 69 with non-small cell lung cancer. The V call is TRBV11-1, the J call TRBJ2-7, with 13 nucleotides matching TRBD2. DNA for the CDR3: TGTACCAGCAGCTTATGGACTAGCGGGAGATACGAGCATTACTTC. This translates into CTSSLWTSGRYEHYF.